This T cell receptor (beta chain) was recovered during a study of post-analysis software for immune sequencing data (dated by TCRdb to between 2014 and 2016). General notes on the study: Recorded disease courses included relapsing-remitting, secondary progressive and progressive-relapsing multiple sclerosis, with some patients lacking subtype annotation. A subset of samples was prepared in parallel using single-end sample barcoding, then pooled and co-amplified after Illumina adapter ligation. The patient repertoires were compared against fewer than twelve previously published healthy control repertoires obtained from donors aged 6 to 25 years. Broader findings and caveats from the paper: When samples were clustered directly using the F measure, samples prepared in the same batch co-clustered strongly, which prompted a batch-effect correction. Multiple sclerosis patients had significantly lower normalized Chao1 diversity than controls, a result that suggests substantial peripheral T-cell clonal expansion. About five TRBV segments, including TRBV5-6, TRBV5-1 and TRBV20-1, were significantly more frequent in patients than controls. The multiple sclerosis patient group was slightly younger than the control group.

As concerns this clonotype: Its target antigen remains unknown. No qualities accompany the bases; no much larger clone lies one base away.

V is clipped by 1 base and J by 7 bases, and the sequence between their germline boundaries is 14 bases long. CDR1 LGHDT and CDR2 YNNKEL were looked up in the germline V gene (reference sequence). There are 15 amino acids in the CDR3, from cysteine to phenylalanine inclusive. Only the CDR3 region is kept as DNA, spanning 45 bases read in frame from base 1. To demonstrate the VDJtools post-analysis software, the study profiled TCR beta repertoires from the peripheral blood of about a dozen young patients with multiple sclerosis. Multiple sclerosis patients were children and adolescents aged about 6 to 15 years. Library method: PCR. The sequencing machine was an Illumina HiSeq 2500. Unique molecular identifiers were incorporated into TCR beta cDNA libraries to reduce PCR and sequencing biases. Some 500,000 cDNA molecules were obtained per 1 to 10 million input T cells, so each molecule approximated one T cell. The patient libraries were prepared and sequenced using the same protocol as the earlier healthy control dataset. Samples belonging to the same batch were prepared together, multiplexed and sequenced on a shared HiSeq lane. From the authors' description of their analysis: MIGEC handled the raw barcoded reads, throwing out single-read molecular identifier groups before consensus assembly and CDR3 extraction. Clonotype tables were post-analysed with VDJtools, and diversity was normalized by down-sampling all datasets to the smallest sample size. Repertoire overlap clustering matched CDR3 amino acid but not nucleotide sequences to correct batch-related cross-sample contamination. The public reads were reanalyzed by TCRdb: fastp trimming at Q25, MiXCR alignment, in-frame beta chains only. Identical CDR3 protein sequences are pooled into one entry, listed with their most common genes and DNA. These V and J calls rely on TCRdb rather than the paper's analysis. The sample records roughly 700,000 distinct CDR3 sequences, 25% to 30% of which are singletons. The top ten hold more than 0.45% of the sample.

Recombination joined TRBV3-1 with TRBJ1-5; the D gene assignment is ambiguous. This TCR was recovered from a girl between 5 and 17 years old with multiple sclerosis. The specimen was blood. This receptor has the CDR3 CASSQAAVHGQPQHF. The nucleotide sequence reads TGTGCCAGCAGCCAAGCAGCTGTCCACGGGCAGCCCCAGCATTTT.